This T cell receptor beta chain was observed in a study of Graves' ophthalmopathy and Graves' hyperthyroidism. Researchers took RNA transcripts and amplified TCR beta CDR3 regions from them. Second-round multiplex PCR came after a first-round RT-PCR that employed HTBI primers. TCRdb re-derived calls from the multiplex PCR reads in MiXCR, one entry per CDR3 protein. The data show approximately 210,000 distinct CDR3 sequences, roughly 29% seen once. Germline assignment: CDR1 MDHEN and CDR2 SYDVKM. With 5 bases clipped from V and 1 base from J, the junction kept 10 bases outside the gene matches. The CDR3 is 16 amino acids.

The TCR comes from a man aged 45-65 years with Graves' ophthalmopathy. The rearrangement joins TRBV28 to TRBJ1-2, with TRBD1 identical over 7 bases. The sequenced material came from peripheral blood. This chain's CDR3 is CASSETGKRDNYGYTF. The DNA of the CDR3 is TGTGCCAGCAGTGAGACAGGGAAGAGGGATAACTATGGCTACACCTTC.